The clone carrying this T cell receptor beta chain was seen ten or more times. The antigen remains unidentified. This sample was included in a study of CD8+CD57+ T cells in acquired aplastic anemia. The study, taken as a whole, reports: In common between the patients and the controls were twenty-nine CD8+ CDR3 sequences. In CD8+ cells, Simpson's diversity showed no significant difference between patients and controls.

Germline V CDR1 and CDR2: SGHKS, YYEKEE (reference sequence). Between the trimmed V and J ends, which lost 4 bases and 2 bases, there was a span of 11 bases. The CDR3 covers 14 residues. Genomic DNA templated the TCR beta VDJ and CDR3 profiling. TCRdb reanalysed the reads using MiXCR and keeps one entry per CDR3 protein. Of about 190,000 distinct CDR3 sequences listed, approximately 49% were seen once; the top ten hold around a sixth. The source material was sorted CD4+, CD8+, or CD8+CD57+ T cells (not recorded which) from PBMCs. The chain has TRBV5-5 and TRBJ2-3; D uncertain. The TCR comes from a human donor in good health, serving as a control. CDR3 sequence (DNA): TGTGCCAGCAGCCTTCGACCGGCCACAGATACGCAGTATTTT. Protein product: CASSLRPATDTQYF.